Given below is one TCR beta chain in context. The antigen remains unidentified. This entry comes from a study of OX40 agonist ivuxolimab in advanced cancers. At the level of the study: The patients received agonistic anti-OX40 (CD134) antibody ivuxolimab. At 0.01 to 10 mg/kg, ivuxolimab was administered intravenously to patients every 2 weeks.

Study outcomes and limitations: The study observed clonal expansion of CD4+ and CD8+ blood T cells by week 6 at 0.1 to 3.0 mg/kg. Researchers did not establish what antigens the expanded peripheral T cells target.

The data were produced by immunoSEQ multiplex PCR, yet TCRdb's version contains in-frame clones alone and is incomplete. Of approximately 29,000 clones in the sample, approximately 88% were seen once. The source was CD4+ or CD8+ T cells sorted from blood, collected in a trial of the OX40 agonist ivuxolimab. The receptor was derived from an adult with an advanced solid tumor such as melanoma, head and neck, liver or kidney cancer.

The CDR3: CARGRTGHEQYF. In DNA, the CDR3 is TGTGCCAGGGGTAGGACAGGCCACGAGCAGTACTTC. This sequence joins TRBV2 and TRBJ2-7, with 7 nucleotides matching TRBD1. Germline CDR1 is SNHLY and CDR2 is FYNNEI. With V trimmed by 9 bases and J by 5 bases, 7 bases remained unmatched. The CDR3 has 12 residues.